A single sample gave rise to the 21 T cell receptor beta chains below, sequenced in a study of T cell responses to AZD1222 COVID-19 vaccine. This table comes from immunoSEQ multiplex PCR, and its TCRdb copy is limited to in-frame clones, with some not included. The table shows 150,000 to 200,000 clones, with around 93% occurring only once. The sample here was peripheral blood, taken on day 0 of AZD1222 vaccination. The receptors come from an adult in good health.

This chain links TRBV3-1 (or the pseudogene TRBV3-2) with TRBJ1-1, with TRBD1 as a possible D gene (5 bases). V was pared by 4 bases and J by 1 base, with 7 bases between. This CDR3 comprises 13 residues. Germline assignment: CDR1 LGHDT and CDR2 YNNKEL (reference sequence). The CDR3 DNA sequence: TGTGCCAGCAGCCTTGGGACGAACACTGAAGCTTTCTTT. Its translation: CASSLGTNTEAFF.

This clone was found a few times. The J gene is TRBJ1-3, the V gene TRBV7-8; 9 bases match TRBD1. V lost 5 bases, J lost 9 bases, and 8 bases stayed unmatched. This CDR3 contains 14 residues. CDR1 and CDR2 from the germline V gene are SGHVS and FQNEAQ. The CDR3 DNA reads as TGTGCCAGCAGCGGGGACAGGGTATCAAGCACCATATATTTT. It yields the protein CASSGDRVSSTIYF.

The J gene is TRBJ2-3, the V gene TRBV10-1, with D maybe TRBD2 (5 bases). This CDR3 is 14 amino acids long. The germline V and J ends were trimmed by 3 bases and 3 bases, with 10 bases remaining between them. The germline gives CDR1 WNHNN, CDR2 SYGVQD (reference sequence). The CDR3, as DNA: TGCGCCAGCAGTGATTCGGGGTGGACAGATACGCAGTATTTT. The encoded protein is CASSDSGWTDTQYF.

This clone was detected only a few times. V is TRBV5-1 and J is TRBJ1-5; TRBD1 matches at 10 bases. Germline V CDR1 and CDR2: SGHRS, YFSETQ. The CDR3 is made up of 15 amino acids. V gave up 0 bases and J gave up 3 bases; unmatched junction bases: 0. This CDR3 reads CASSLGQGANQPQHF. CDR3 DNA sequence: TGCGCCAGCAGCTTGGGACAGGGGGCCAATCAGCCCCAGCATTTT.

This sequence joins TRBV5-4 and TRBJ1-1; TRBD1 aligns across 8 bases. Germline CDR1 SGHNT, CDR2 YYREEE (reference sequence). V trimming: 3 bases; J trimming: 1 base; junction bases outside the gene matches: 2. This CDR3 contains 14 residues. CDR3 nucleotides: TGTGCCAGCAGCTCAGGACAGGGGAACACTGAAGCTTTCTTT. It codes for CASSSGQGNTEAFF.

The chain links TRBV29-1 to TRBJ1-2; TRBD1 agrees at 7 bases. J lost 2 bases, V lost 4 bases, and 4 bases had no gene match. This CDR3 contains 13 residues. Germline V gene data show CDR1 as SQVTM and CDR2 as ANQGSEA. The CDR3 loop reads CSVGGGANYGYTF. CDR3 nucleotides: TGCAGCGTTGGAGGGGGCGCGAACTATGGCTACACCTTC.

The CDR3 DNA sequence: TGTGCCAGCTCACCCGACAGTACTCCCTACGAGCAGTACTTC. Residues: CASSPDSTPYEQYF. The chain recombines TRBV18 with TRBJ2-7; TRBD1 might be the D (5 bases). Germline values: CDR1 KGHSH, CDR2 LQKENI. V shed 3 bases and J shed 2 bases, with 11 bases lying between them. This CDR3 has 14 residues.

The chain carries TRBV30 and TRBJ2-3; the match to TRBD2 covers 7 bases. The V and J ends lost 2 bases and 5 bases, in that order; junction bases with no gene match: 4. CDR3 length equals 13 residues. CDR1 GTSNPN and CDR2 SVGIG come from the germline V gene (reference sequence). This CDR3 is CAWSSGNGDTQYF. The CDR3 nucleotides read TGTGCCTGGAGTAGCGGGAACGGAGATACGCAGTATTTT.

The chain uses TRBV7-2 and TRBJ2-7; D might be TRBD1 (6 bases). The CDR3 spans 13 residues. In germline, CDR1 is SGHTA, CDR2 FQGNSA. V lost 6 bases to trimming and J lost 4 bases, with 13 bases between them. The CDR3 reads CASRLGHAYEQYF. CDR3 bases: TGTGCCAGCAGACTGGGACACGCTTACGAGCAGTACTTC.

The V call is TRBV12-3 or TRBV12-4, the J call TRBJ2-1, with D unresolved. This CDR3 has 13 amino acids. V dropped 7 bases and J dropped 6 bases, with 13 bases sitting between them. The CDR3 DNA reads TGTGCCAGCACCCTACCGGCCCGCAATGAGCAGTTCTTC. It yields the protein CASTLPARNEQFF.

This rearrangement joins TRBV11-2 to TRBJ2-7; D not resolved. The CDR3 has 14 residues. The ends were cut back, 0 bases at V and 1 base at J, with 7 bases in the middle. CDR1 is SGHAT, CDR2 FQNNGV, per germline. CDR3 bases: TGTGCCAGCAGCTTAGAATACGGGTCCTACGAGCAGTACTTC. Translated, it gives CASSLEYGSYEQYF.

The chain couples TRBV9 to TRBJ2-2, with D possibly being TRBD2 (5 bases). The CDR3 extends over 14 amino acids. V lost 3 bases to trimming and J lost 7 bases, with 13 bases between them. The germline V gene encodes CDR1 SGDLS and CDR2 YYNGEE. Here the CDR3 reads CASSAGGLIGELFF. The CDR3 DNA sequence: TGTGCCAGCAGCGCTGGCGGGTTAATCGGGGAGCTGTTTTTT.

The rearrangement joins TRBV11-2 to TRBJ1-4, with TRBD1 as a possible D gene (5 bases). V lost 7 bases, J lost 7 bases, and 28 bases lay in between. CDR3 size: 18 residues. The germline V gene encodes CDR1 SGHAT and CDR2 FQNNGV. The CDR3 reads CASTVSTFMGTGPEKLFF. CDR3 nucleotides: TGTGCCAGCACCGTATCTACTTTCATGGGGACCGGGCCTGAAAAACTGTTTTTT.

CDR3 bases: TGCAGCGTTGAGTGGCCCTCGGAGGGAGATACGCAGTATTTT. This translates into CSVEWPSEGDTQYF. V usage is TRBV29-1 and J usage is TRBJ2-3; D is possibly TRBD2 (6 bases). The V gene's germline CDR1 is SQVTM and CDR2 ANQGSEA. Trimming cost V 3 bases and J 5 bases, with 15 bases left between them. This CDR3 is 14 amino acids long.

V is TRBV19 and J is TRBJ2-7; possible D gene TRBD2, 5 bases. The CDR3 extends over 15 amino acids. The germline gives CDR1 LNHDA, CDR2 SQIVND (reference sequence). Trimming pared 0 bases from V and 4 bases from J, leaving 13 bases between. The CDR3 is CASSIDSGNWYEQYF. In nucleotides, the CDR3 is TGTGCCAGTAGTATAGATTCCGGGAATTGGTACGAGCAGTACTTC. The entire variable domain, with the rest obtained from reference TRBV19 and TRBJ2-7, is as follows: DGGITQSPKYLFRKEGQNVTLSCEQNLNHDAMYWYRQDPGQGLRLIYYSQIVNDFQKGDIAEGYSVSREKKESFPLTVTSAQKNPTAFYLCASSIDSGNWYEQYFGPGTRLTVT.

V is TRBV6-6 and J is TRBJ1-5; D might be TRBD1 (6 bases). From germline, CDR1 is MNHNY and CDR2 SVGAGI (reference sequence). Deletions cut 6 bases from V and 5 bases from J, with 17 bases between. This CDR3 is built from 15 residues. As DNA, the CDR3 is TGTGCCAGCAGCAACAGGGATGGGTGGGATCAGCCCCAGCATTTT. It translates to CASSNRDGWDQPQHF.

V gene TRBV28 combines with J gene TRBJ1-6, with 8 bases lining up with TRBD1. The V gene end was trimmed by 7 bases and the J gene end by 5 bases; junction bases not matched to a gene: 4. The germline CDR1 and CDR2 sequences are MDHEN and SYDVKM. The CDR3 is 14 residues long. The CDR3 DNA sequence: TGTGCCAGCAACCCGGGACAGGATAATTCACCCCTCCACTTT. It encodes CASNPGQDNSPLHF.

The gene calls are TRBV12-3 or TRBV12-4 and TRBJ2-4, with 8 bases matching TRBD2. Germline trimming cut 4 bases from V and 9 bases from J; bases unmatched to any gene: 5. The length of the CDR3 is 13 residues. The CDR3 coding sequence is TGTGCCAGCAGTTCTGGGGGACTAGTCATTCAGTACTTC. The encoded protein is CASSSGGLVIQYF.

V is TRBV13 and J is TRBJ2-1; no firm D call. Trimming stripped 4 bases from V and 6 bases from J, with 22 bases between. Germline V gene lookup returns CDR1 PRHDT and CDR2 FYEKMQ (reference sequence). The CDR3 totals 17 residues. Here the CDR3 reads CASSSLGLNAKTNEQFF. The DNA for the CDR3 is TGTGCCAGCAGCTCCCTGGGGTTGAACGCTAAAACCAATGAGCAGTTCTTC.

The chain uses TRBV7-8 and TRBJ1-2; 7 nucleotides match TRBD1. Germline V gene data show CDR1 as SGHVS and CDR2 as FQNEAQ. The CDR3 contains 19 residues. Germline trimming cut 0 bases from V and 4 bases from J; bases unmatched to any gene: 17. CDR3 sequence: CASSLAIRQGQSLPYGYTF. The DNA for the CDR3 is TGTGCCAGCAGCTTAGCGATCAGACAGGGCCAATCCCTCCCCTATGGCTACACCTTC.

The V call is TRBV29-1, the J call TRBJ1-3; 7 positions match TRBD1. This CDR3 region has 16 residues. Germline CDR1 SQVTM, CDR2 ANQGSEA. The J segment lost 0 bases and the V segment lost 1 base, leaving 6 bases of the junction unmatched. CDR3 nucleotides: TGCAGCGTTGAAGGGGCCCGGGACAGCTCTGGAAACACCATATATTTT. Its protein is CSVEGARDSSGNTIYF. The entire variable domain, with the rest obtained from reference TRBV29-1 and TRBJ1-3, is as follows: SAVISQKPSRDICQRGTSLTIQCQVDSQVTMMFWYRQQPGQSLTLIATANQGSEATYESGFVIDKFPISRPNLTFSTLTVSNMSPEDSSIYLCSVEGARDSSGNTIYFGEGSWLTVV.